The entry below gives a single T cell receptor (beta chain) sequence along with its context. The sample belongs to a study of blood T cell repertoires in COVID-19. Sequencing used immunoSEQ multiplex PCR; TCRdb keeps in-frame clones, though not all of them. The sample lists about 150,000 clones; 70% to 90% were seen once. Sequencing was done on a sample of peripheral blood. The TCR originated in a human donor in a cohort sampled during active COVID-19.

The CDR3 DNA is TGCGCCAGCAGCCAAGTAACAGGGAGTCTCAATGAAAAACTGTTTTTT. Its translation: CASSQVTGSLNEKLFF. The rearrangement joins TRBV4-1 to TRBJ1-4; maybe TRBD1 (6 bases). CDR3 length equals 16 residues. Trimming cost V 1 base and J 5 bases, with 14 bases left between them. The V gene's germline CDR1 is MGHRA and CDR2 YSYEKL.